The next 31 T cell receptor beta chains were all read from a single sample in a study of blood T cell repertoires in COVID-19. Assay: immunoSEQ multiplex PCR; the TCRdb copy retains only in-frame clones and omits some. The sample has about 56,000 clones; less than 90% are singletons. The sequenced sample was peripheral blood. The receptors derive from a man aged 55 to 70 with COVID-19, enrolled during active disease.

The rearrangement links TRBV5-6 to TRBJ1-3; TRBD1 agrees at 7 bases. The germline CDR1 and CDR2 sequences are SGHDT and YYEEEE. Losses at the gene ends were 4 bases for V and 1 base for J; bases not matched to a gene: 8. The CDR3 is made up of 16 amino acids. The CDR3: CASSPNRGRSGNTIYF. The CDR3 nucleotides are TGTGCCAGCAGCCCGAACAGGGGAAGGTCTGGAAACACCATATATTTT.

This clone came up a few times. The chain employs TRBV3-1 (or the pseudogene TRBV3-2) and TRBJ1-5, with TRBD1 matching over 7 bases. The CDR3 runs to 11 residues. Germline CDR1 LGHDT, CDR2 YNNKEL (reference sequence). The V and J ends lost 3 bases and 11 bases, in that order; junction bases with no gene match: 1. CDR3 coding DNA: TGTGCCAGCAGCCACAGGGGGGCCCAGCATTTT. This codes for CASSHRGAQHF.

The chain couples TRBV10-2 to TRBJ2-2; 7 positions agree with TRBD2. CDR1 WSHSY and CDR2 SAAADI come from the germline V gene. With V trimmed by 2 bases and J by 0 bases, 3 bases remained unmatched. This CDR3 is built from 16 residues. CDR3 loop: CASSEPSGTNTGELFF. In DNA, the CDR3 is TGCGCCAGCAGTGAGCCTAGCGGTACGAACACCGGGGAGCTGTTTTTT.

The chain carries TRBV9 and TRBJ1-2; possible D gene TRBD1, 6 bases. The CDR3 loop spans 16 amino acids. The ends were cut back, 3 bases at V and 7 bases at J, with 22 bases in the middle. The germline gives CDR1 SGDLS, CDR2 YYNGEE. CDR3 nucleotides: TGTGCCAGCAGCGGCCCTGAGGGGGATGCTGCCCCTGGCTACACCTTC. Amino acid sequence: CASSGPEGDAAPGYTF.

V gene TRBV9 combines with J gene TRBJ1-3; D is perhaps TRBD1 (6 bases). The CDR3 covers 15 residues. Looked up from germline, CDR1 is SGDLS and CDR2 is YYNGEE. Between the trimmed V and J ends, which lost 3 bases and 1 base, there was a span of 11 bases. CDR3 coding DNA: TGTGCCAGCAGCGCGGGAGGGGGTTCTGGAAACACCATATATTTT. Its protein product is CASSAGGGSGNTIYF.

By proportion, this clone is medium-sized. The chain recombines TRBV5-1 with TRBJ2-1; D is possibly TRBD2 (6 bases). The CDR3 totals 15 residues. The germline V gene encodes CDR1 SGHRS and CDR2 YFSETQ. Trimming stripped 4 bases from V and 5 bases from J, with 16 bases between. The CDR3: CASSPGLSVDNEQFF. CDR3 sequence (DNA): TGCGCCAGCAGCCCCGGACTATCGGTAGACAATGAGCAGTTCTTC.

This chain joins TRBV5-1 and TRBJ2-5, with 7 positions matching TRBD1. The CDR3 runs 15 residues. Germline CDR1 is SGHRS and CDR2 is YFSETQ. With V trimmed by 3 bases and J by 4 bases, 9 bases remained unmatched. The CDR3 spells CASSYLTGMGETQYF. CDR3 bases: TGCGCCAGCAGCTACCTGACAGGGATGGGAGAGACCCAGTACTTC.

The V and J genes are TRBV13 and TRBJ1-2; 12 bases agree with TRBD1. Germline trimming cut 0 bases from V and 8 bases from J; bases unmatched to any gene: 4. Looked up from germline, CDR1 is PRHDT and CDR2 is FYEKMQ (reference sequence). The CDR3 loop spans 15 amino acids. CDR3: CASSLGGTGGAGYTF. The CDR3 region has the DNA TGTGCCAGCAGCTTAGGTGGGACAGGGGGCGCGGGCTACACCTTC. The full variable domain, in which reference TRBV13 and TRBJ1-2 provide the parts outside the CDR3, is AAGVIQSPRHLIKEKRETATLKCYPIPRHDTVYWYQQGPGQDPQFLISFYEKMQSDKGSIPDRFSAQQFSDYHSELNMSSLELGDSALYFCASSLGGTGGAGYTFGSGTRLTVV.

This chain links TRBV6-6 with TRBJ2-1, with 12 bases lining up with TRBD1. Germline V CDR1 and CDR2: MNHNY, SVGAGI (reference sequence). Trimming took 7 bases from V and 9 from J; bases not matched to a gene: 13. The CDR3 contains 16 residues. CDR3 sequence reads: CASIPSGTGGSVEQFF. As DNA, the CDR3 is TGTGCCAGCATTCCCTCGGGGACAGGGGGCTCGGTTGAGCAGTTCTTC.

V is TRBV7-9 and J is TRBJ2-1; D remains unclear. This CDR3 is built from 14 residues. Between the trimmed V and J ends, which lost 6 bases and 0 bases, there was a span of 9 bases. Germline V CDR1 and CDR2: SEHNR, FQNEAQ (reference sequence). In nucleotides, the CDR3 is TGTGCCAGCAGACTTAACAGCTCCTACAATGAGCAGTTCTTC. Translated: CASRLNSSYNEQFF.

The chain has TRBV9 and TRBJ2-5; 8 nucleotides align to TRBD1. Germline CDR1 SGDLS, CDR2 YYNGEE. V shed 4 bases and J 5 bases; nucleotides not matched to a gene: 13. This CDR3 is built from 16 residues. The CDR3 reads CASSIRQGRLGETQYF. CDR3 nucleotides: TGTGCCAGCAGCATACGACAGGGGCGATTAGGTGAGACCCAGTACTTC.

This clone was counted only a few times. This rearrangement joins TRBV29-1 to TRBJ1-6, with D perhaps TRBD1 (6 bases). Per germline, CDR1 SQVTM and CDR2 ANQGSEA. CDR3 length: 14 amino acids. The V end was cut by 6 bases, the J end by 5 bases, with 14 bases between. The CDR3 protein is CSVQQGPHNSPLHF. The CDR3 DNA follows: TGCAGCGTCCAACAGGGTCCGCATAATTCACCCCTCCACTTT.

The chain couples TRBV10-1 to TRBJ2-3, with 9 bases aligning to TRBD2. With V trimmed by 5 bases and J by 5 bases, 11 bases remained unmatched. Germline loops: CDR1 WNHNN, CDR2 SYGVQD (reference sequence). The CDR3 is made up of 16 amino acids. The CDR3, as DNA: TGCGCCAGCAGTAATAGCGGGAGAGGTGAAGGAGATACGCAGTATTTT. This encodes CASSNSGRGEGDTQYF.

In this sample, this clone turned up a few times. The chain is built from TRBV30 and TRBJ2-7, with 10 bases that match TRBD1. The germline V gene encodes CDR1 GTSNPN and CDR2 SVGIG (reference sequence). The CDR3 runs 13 residues. J lost 4 bases, V lost 6 bases, and 6 bases had no gene match. CDR3 region: CACSDRGLYEQYF. The CDR3 DNA reads as TGTGCCTGCTCAGACAGGGGGCTGTACGAGCAGTACTTC.

V is TRBV19 and J is TRBJ2-4; a possible D gene is TRBD1 (6 bases). Deletions cut 5 bases from V and 8 bases from J, with 22 bases between. CDR3 length: 16 amino acids. From germline, CDR1 is LNHDA and CDR2 SQIVND (reference sequence). CDR3 DNA: TGTGCCAGTAGTGTTGGACAGACTCAGGTAGTGGACATTCAGTACTTC. It specifies CASSVGQTQVVDIQYF.

As for this clone: At one of its ends the junction is not consistent with the germline gene, which may arise from a read error. V usage is TRBV6-1 and J usage is TRBJ2-1, with TRBD2 matching 9 bases. CDR1 is MNHNS and CDR2 is SASEGT in the germline V gene. The CDR3 loop spans 15 amino acids. CDR3 sequence: CASSEAGGSYNEQFF. The CDR3 nucleotides are TGTGCCAGCAGCGAAGCGGGAGGCTCCTACAATGAGCAGTTCTTC.

V usage is TRBV5-1 and J usage is TRBJ2-5, with 10 bases lining up with TRBD2. Trimming at V came to 3 bases and at J to 2 bases, leaving 1 base not matched to a gene. The CDR3 is 14 residues long. Germline V gene data show CDR1 as SGHRS and CDR2 as YFSETQ. CDR3 sequence: CASSWGLAQETQYF. Written as DNA, the CDR3 is TGCGCCAGCAGCTGGGGACTAGCGCAAGAGACCCAGTACTTC.

The V and J genes are TRBV18 and TRBJ2-6, with D tentatively TRBD1 (5 bases). The V end was cut by 1 base, the J end by 2 bases, with 15 bases between. Germline V CDR1 and CDR2: KGHSH, LQKENI. The CDR3 runs to 18 residues. The chain's CDR3 is CASSPRVAGSPGANVLTF. DNA of the CDR3: TGTGCCAGCTCACCACGGGTCGCAGGGTCCCCTGGGGCCAACGTCCTGACTTTC.

The V and J genes are TRBV28 and TRBJ2-7; 8 nucleotides agree with TRBD1. The V and J ends lost 2 bases and 0 bases, in that order; junction bases with no gene match: 3. The CDR3 extends over 15 amino acids. Germline values: CDR1 MDHEN, CDR2 SYDVKM. CDR3 in amino acids: CASSLGTGISYEQYF. The CDR3, as DNA: TGTGCCAGCAGTTTAGGGACAGGTATCTCCTACGAGCAGTACTTC.

The chain links TRBV11-2 to TRBJ1-5; D might be TRBD1 (6 bases). This CDR3 region has 16 residues. The ends were cut back, 3 bases at V and 1 base at J, with 13 bases in the middle. Germline V gene lookup returns CDR1 SGHAT and CDR2 FQNNGV. The CDR3 region has the DNA TGTGCCAGCAGCTTCTTATCGGGACACAGCAATCAGCCCCAGCATTTT. This codes for CASSFLSGHSNQPQHF. Combining the CDR3 with reference TRBV11-2 and TRBJ1-5 gives the whole variable domain EAGVAQSPRYKIIEKRQSVAFWCNPISGHATLYWYQQILGQGPKLLIQFQNNGVVDDSQLPKDRFSAERLKGVDSTLKIQPAKLEDSAVYLCASSFLSGHSNQPQHFGDGTRLSIL.

This sequence joins TRBV5-5 and TRBJ2-3; D uncertain. The CDR3 length is 15 residues. Looked up from germline, CDR1 is SGHKS and CDR2 is YYEKEE (reference sequence). V shed 0 bases and J shed 2 bases, with 10 bases lying between them. The CDR3 sequence is CASSLDLYDTDTQYF. CDR3 coding DNA: TGTGCCAGCAGCTTGGACCTCTACGACACAGATACGCAGTATTTT.

The rearrangement joins TRBV6-5 to TRBJ1-4, with D unclear. Deletions cut 0 bases from V and 0 bases from J, with 8 bases between. Germline CDR1 reads MNHEY; CDR2 reads SVGAGI. The CDR3 runs to 16 residues. The CDR3 sequence: CASSYSYRSTNEKLFF. DNA of the CDR3: TGTGCCAGCAGTTACTCTTATAGATCAACTAATGAAAAACTGTTTTTT.

The J gene is TRBJ1-1, the V gene TRBV10-1, with D uncertain. This CDR3 is built from 14 residues. Germline V gene data show CDR1 as WNHNN and CDR2 as SYGVQD (reference sequence). V dropped 0 bases and J dropped 7 bases, with 12 bases sitting between them. The CDR3 reads CASSESRSVSEAFF. In DNA, the CDR3 is TGCGCCAGCAGTGAGTCCCGGTCTGTGAGTGAAGCTTTCTTT.

The V gene is TRBV12-3 or TRBV12-4, the J gene TRBJ1-2; D unclear. This CDR3 is built from 11 residues. V gave up 3 bases and J gave up 8 bases, with 7 bases separating them. As DNA, the CDR3 is TGTGCCAGCAGTTTTCAGTACGGCTACACCTTC. Translation gives CASSFQYGYTF.

In DNA form, the CDR3 reads TGTGCCAGTAGTAGAGCGGGAGGTCTAGGTGAGCAGTACTTC. Translated, it gives CASSRAGGLGEQYF. The chain combines TRBV19 with TRBJ2-7, with 9 bases aligning to TRBD2. Germline V gene lookup returns CDR1 LNHDA and CDR2 SQIVND (reference sequence). The CDR3 contains 14 residues. With 4 bases clipped from V and 7 bases from J, the junction kept 8 bases outside the gene matches. The entire variable domain, with the rest obtained from reference TRBV19 and TRBJ2-7, is as follows: DGGITQSPKYLFRKEGQNVTLSCEQNLNHDAMYWYRQDPGQGLRLIYYSQIVNDFQKGDIAEGYSVSREKKESFPLTVTSAQKNPTAFYLCASSRAGGLGEQYFGPGTRLTVT.

V is TRBV19 and J is TRBJ1-1, with 9 nucleotides matching TRBD1. CDR1 is LNHDA, CDR2 SQIVND, per germline (reference sequence). V was clipped by 3 bases and J by 5 bases; unmatched bases: 4. The CDR3 is 14 amino acids. CDR3 residues: CASSIVDRGTEAFF. As DNA, the CDR3 is TGTGCCAGTAGTATCGTGGACAGGGGTACTGAAGCTTTCTTT.

The chain links TRBV5-4 to TRBJ1-4, with D tentatively TRBD1 (5 bases). The length of the CDR3 is 11 residues. Germline CDR1 SGHNT, CDR2 YYREEE (reference sequence). The V gene lost 9 bases and the J gene lost 7 bases, with 10 bases spanning the gap. The CDR3 here is CATGQAEKLFF. CDR3 coding DNA: TGTGCCACAGGGCAAGCTGAAAAACTGTTTTTT.

This chain links TRBV6-6 with TRBJ1-6; the match to TRBD1 covers 9 bases. The CDR3 length is 14 residues. V lost 9 bases to trimming and J lost 5 bases; unmatched junction nucleotides: 5. Germline loops: CDR1 MNHNY, CDR2 SVGAGI (reference sequence). The CDR3 loop reads CASSWTGDNSPLHF. As DNA, the CDR3 is TGTGCCAGTAGCTGGACAGGGGATAATTCACCCCTCCACTTT.

The chain joins TRBV6-5 to TRBJ2-5; D may be TRBD1 (5 bases). The CDR3 covers 15 residues. With 2 bases removed from V and 1 base from J, the gap between germline ends came to 11 bases. From germline, CDR1 is MNHEY and CDR2 SVGAGI. DNA of the CDR3: TGTGCCAGCAGTTACACCTCACAGGTCCAAGAGACCCAGTACTTC. It specifies CASSYTSQVQETQYF.

In this sample, this clone turned up a few times. The CDR3 spells CASSSDRVRGEKLFF. CDR3 DNA sequence: TGCGCCAGCAGCTCGGACAGGGTGCGGGGTGAAAAACTGTTTTTT. This sequence joins TRBV5-1 and TRBJ1-4; 8 nucleotides line up with TRBD1. Trimming at V came to 3 bases and at J to 7 bases, leaving 8 bases not matched to a gene. Germline V gene data show CDR1 as SGHRS and CDR2 as YFSETQ. This CDR3 spans 15 amino acids.

V gene TRBV5-7 combines with J gene TRBJ1-5; D gene uncertain. TRBV5-7 is sorted into the ORF group, with uncertain function. V lost 1 base, J lost 2 bases, and 13 bases lay in between. The CDR3 runs to 16 residues. CDR3: CASSLKVEEGNQPQHF. CDR3 DNA: TGTGCCAGCAGCTTGAAAGTAGAGGAGGGCAATCAGCCCCAGCATTTT.